This T cell receptor beta chain is drawn from a study of identical twins. Overall study results and limits: Not following the same donors, the study drew its conclusions from cross-sectional statistical analysis.

This CDR3 is built from 14 residues. Trimming removed 8 bases from V and 9 bases from J, with 17 bases in between. CDR1 is SGHVS, CDR2 FQNEAQ, per germline. Using its own MiXCR run on the 5' RACE reads, TCRdb lists one record per CDR3 protein. Counted here are about 340,000 distinct CDR3 sequences, around 12% occurring once; the ten biggest clones make up approximately 7.6%. A remark on this clonotype: Its antigen is not identified.

Healthy Caucasians supplied all donations. These data also formed part of another study, on yellow fever vaccine responses in identical twins.

The sequence was obtained from a woman aged 18-30 years in good health. This chain links TRBV7-8 with TRBJ1-6; tentative D call: TRBD1 (5 bases). The sequenced sample consisted of CD8+ T cells sorted from blood. The CDR3 sequence is CASLGGVRGSPLHF. CDR3 in DNA: TGTGCCAGCTTGGGGGGGGTCCGCGGTTCACCCCTCCACTTT. The variable domain in full, with the rest retrieved from reference TRBV7-8 and TRBJ1-6, is GAGVSQSPRYKVAKRGQDVALRCDPISGHVSLFWYQQALGQGPEFLTYFQNEAQLDKSGLPSDRFFAERPEGSVSTLKIQRTQQEDSAVYLCASLGGVRGSPLHFGNGTRLTVT.